This T cell receptor beta chain was found in a study of spatial heterogeneity in lung cancer. Every molecule of TCR cDNA had its own unique molecular identifier. MiXCR, applied by TCRdb to the 5' RACE reads, yields one record per CDR3 protein. The sample shows around 19,000 distinct CDR3 sequences, under 20% of them seen only once. This clonotype was picked up many times. The CDR3 is made up of 15 amino acids. Deletions cut 3 bases from V and 0 bases from J, with 9 bases between. Per germline, CDR1 MNHNS and CDR2 SASEGT. Time point given: sample taken at primary tumor resection. Unsorted tumor, nontumor lung tissue or cryopreserved PBMC supplied the whole RNA.

This sequence joins TRBV6-1 and TRBJ1-5; no firm D call. Specimen: PBMCs, collected at surgery. The TCR sequence derives from a male donor with early-stage non-small cell lung cancer. The CDR3 protein is CASSDPGISNQPQHF. The DNA for the CDR3 is TGTGCCAGCAGTGATCCGGGAATTAGCAATCAGCCCCAGCATTTT.